This T cell receptor beta chain is from a study of T cell repertoires in cytomegalovirus infection. From the reads, TCRdb called clonotypes with MiXCR, one entry per CDR3 protein. The sample includes fewer than 250,000 distinct CDR3 sequences, 22% of them seen just once. This clonotype has a count of ten or more. Germline V gene data show CDR1 as MNHEY and CDR2 as SMNVEV (reference sequence). Unmatched junction bases numbered 4, after V lost 5 bases and J lost 7 bases. The CDR3 length is 14 residues. J is TRBJ1-6 and V is TRBV27; 8 bases are shared with TRBD1. The TCR originated in a human donor in good health (CMV status not recorded). Some clones in this sample may be carry-over from other donors' samples. Sample: CD8+ T cells from PBMCs. The DNA for the CDR3 is TGTGCCAGCAGTCACAGGGGGTGGAATTCACCCCTCCACTTT. The encoded protein is CASSHRGWNSPLHF.